These 7 T cell receptor beta chains originate from one sample sequenced in a study of blood T cells in healthy people across ages. Alongside a J-beta primer mix, a sample-barcoded 5' primer served in a second PCR lasting about 7 to 11 cycles. TCRdb processed the 5' RACE reads anew with MiXCR; each CDR3 protein has one entry. The sample carries 750,000 or so distinct CDR3 sequences, approximately 25% recorded once. Another study also made use of these data, one on T cells of mothers and their children.

The sequenced material came from blood. These receptor sequences come from a boy younger than 18 in good health.

V usage is TRBV2 and J usage is TRBJ2-5; TRBD2 agrees at 13 bases. J lost 4 bases, V lost 8 bases, and 13 bases had no gene match. This CDR3 is 17 amino acids long. The germline V gene encodes CDR1 SNHLY and CDR2 FYNNEI. The DNA of the CDR3 is TGTGCCAGCGGGTGGACTAGCGGGAGAATGACGCCAGAGACCCAGTACTTC. Translating gives CASGWTSGRMTPETQYF.

This CDR3 reads CASNDPRGPNLGYTF. The CDR3 region has the DNA TGTGCCAGCAACGATCCTCGGGGACCCAACCTGGGCTACACCTTC. The rearrangement joins TRBV7-8 to TRBJ1-2; D perhaps matches TRBD1 (5 bases). Trimming removed 7 bases from V and 8 bases from J, with 23 bases in between. Germline values: CDR1 SGHVS, CDR2 FQNEAQ. This CDR3 has 15 amino acids.

CDR3 in amino acids: CSASGLAGNSYNEQFF. CDR3 DNA sequence: TGCAGTGCTAGTGGACTAGCGGGGAACTCCTACAATGAGCAGTTCTTC. The V and J genes are TRBV20-1 and TRBJ2-1, with 12 bases aligning to TRBD2. CDR3 length: 16 residues. CDR1 is DFQATT, CDR2 SNEGSKA, per germline (reference sequence). Germline trimming cut 3 bases from V and 0 bases from J; bases unmatched to any gene: 3.

This clonotype has just a few counts. Compared with germline, one end of the junction differs, possibly owing to a read error. The chain has TRBV6-5 and TRBJ1-3; D remains unclear. Germline V gene data show CDR1 as MNHEY and CDR2 as SVGAGI. The CDR3 runs 14 residues. CDR3 in amino acids: CAGRPPFSGNTIYF. The DNA of the CDR3 is TGTGCCGGCAGGCCCCCTTTCTCTGGAAACACCATATATTTT.

CDR3 bases: TGCGCCAGCAGCTTGGTAGCCGGGGCAGATACGCAGTATTTT. The encoded protein is CASSLVAGADTQYF. The chain combines TRBV5-1 with TRBJ2-3; a weak D match, TRBD2 (5 bases). CDR1 and CDR2 from the germline V gene are SGHRS and YFSETQ. V shed 0 bases and J shed 4 bases, with 9 bases lying between them. The length of the CDR3 is 14 residues.

As to this clonotype: The junction and the germline gene differ at one end; a read error may be behind it. V and J are TRBV27 and TRBJ2-1; D possibly corresponds to TRBD1 (6 bases). Germline CDR1 reads MNHEY; CDR2 reads SMNVEV (reference sequence). The CDR3 extends over 15 amino acids. The CDR3 DNA reads as TGCGCCAGCAGCCGGGACACGAGCTCCTACAATGAGCAGTTCTTC. Translated, it gives CASSRDTSSYNEQFF.

This clonotype was seen only a few times. The chain recombines TRBV12-3 or TRBV12-4 with TRBJ2-5; a weak D match, TRBD2 (5 bases). The J call could be wrong; TRBJ2-7 is a better fit for the DNA end. The CDR3 runs to 14 residues. In DNA form, the CDR3 reads TGTGCCAGCACCTTGGACTCTAACTCCTACGAGCAGTACTTC. Translation gives CASTLDSNSYEQYF.